This TCR beta chain was recorded in a study of T and B cells in COVID-19 patients. Study-wide results and caveats: Few blood samples existed from mildly ill patients during symptoms or early in severe cases. In COVID-19 patients, T cell receptor beta variable and joining gene use was reportedly strongly skewed.

This clonotype was observed a few times. Its antigen is as yet unknown. TRB rearrangements were amplified by multiplex PCR with BIOMED2 TRB-A/B primers. TCRdb independently ran MiXCR on the multiplex PCR reads; one entry per CDR3 protein. The table includes about 8,700 distinct CDR3 sequences, 31% detected once. Germline V gives CDR1 SGHRS, CDR2 YFSETQ. V dropped 1 base and J dropped 4 bases, with 20 bases sitting between them. The CDR3 is 18 amino acids. From blood, about 240-550 ng of genomic DNA served as TRB template. The sequence came from a human donor who had recovered from COVID-19. What was sequenced was blood. The genes are TRBV5-1 and TRBJ2-2; D remains ambiguous. The CDR3 sequence is CASSLRIQSASGTGELFF. In DNA, the CDR3 is TGCGCCAGCAGCTTGAGGATACAGTCGGCATCGGGCACCGGGGAGCTGTTTTTT.